Below are 8 T cell receptor beta chains sequenced from a single sample in a study of immune evolution from preneoplasia to lung adenocarcinoma (dated by TCRdb to 2020 to 2022). The library was prepared using the immunoSEQ multiplex PCR assay. As stored in TCRdb, this immuneACCESS dataset retains in-frame rearrangements with V and J assigned. A fraction of the clones does not appear; measured against another copy, unresolved V genes explain less than half of the discrepancy, and the remainder lacks a known reason. The sample table holds some 9,200 clones, of which 60% to 80% were seen once. The ten largest clonotypes hold roughly an eighth of the sample. Sequenced material: FFPE lung adenocarcinoma in situ tissue. Interpreted using the paper, the cell subset or site label stands for: preinvasive adenocarcinoma in situ (AIS). These receptors all stem from an elderly person with lung adenocarcinoma.

The CDR3 nucleotides read TGTGCCAGCAGTTACTCGAAAGGGGACGGGGCCAACGTCCTGACTTTC. Translating gives CASSYSKGDGANVLTF. The chain employs TRBV6-8 and TRBJ2-6; the D gene could be TRBD1 or TRBD2 (5 bases each). The V end was cut by 0 bases, the J end by 4 bases, with 10 bases between. The CDR3 loop spans 16 amino acids. Germline-derived CDR1 and CDR2 are MNHGY and SAAAGT.

The V call is TRBV20-1, the J call TRBJ2-3, with D unclear. The CDR3 loop spans 11 amino acids. The V gene's germline CDR1 is DFQATT and CDR2 SNEGSKA (reference sequence). Trimming cost V 6 bases and J 9 bases, with 13 bases left between them. The CDR3 is CSAILGVTQYF. The CDR3 region has the DNA TGCAGTGCCATCCTCGGAGTGACGCAGTATTTT.

The genes are TRBV7-8 and TRBJ1-1, with TRBD1 matching over 12 bases. The CDR3 has 17 residues. CDR1 is SGHVS and CDR2 is FQNEAQ in the germline V gene. With 5 bases clipped from V and 4 bases from J, the junction kept 11 bases outside the gene matches. The CDR3 region is CASSRRGRGQGATEAFF. In DNA, the CDR3 is TGTGCCAGCAGCAGAAGAGGGCGGGGACAGGGGGCCACTGAAGCTTTCTTT.

The chain joins TRBV2 to TRBJ1-4; TRBD1 aligns across 8 bases. The CDR3 totals 15 residues. V was pared by 5 bases and J by 6 bases, with 8 bases of the junction left unmatched. Germline CDR1 is SNHLY and CDR2 is FYNNEI. The CDR3: CASSPGQDPYEKLFF. The CDR3 DNA sequence: TGTGCCAGCAGTCCGGGACAGGACCCTTATGAAAAACTGTTTTTT.

This clone was observed once. J is TRBJ2-1 and V is TRBV10-3; 10 bases line up with TRBD1. The germline gives CDR1 ENHRY, CDR2 SYGVKD. After removal of 6 bases from V and 4 bases from J, the junction contained 6 bases not matched to a gene. The CDR3 sequence is 15 residues long. The CDR3 DNA follows: TGTGCCATCAGGGAGGACAGGGGGGTTTACAATGAGCAGTTCTTC. Protein product: CAIREDRGVYNEQFF.

The gene calls are TRBV7-9 and TRBJ1-1, with D perhaps matching TRBD1 (6 bases). Between the trimmed V and J ends, which lost 9 bases and 0 bases, there was a span of 8 bases. The CDR3 runs to 12 residues. Germline CDR1 and CDR2: SEHNR and FQNEAQ (reference sequence). DNA for the CDR3: TGTGCCAGTAACAGGGTGAACACTGAAGCTTTCTTT. Translating gives CASNRVNTEAFF.

This chain links TRBV7-2 with TRBJ2-3, with D perhaps matching TRBD1 (6 bases). The CDR3 consists of 14 residues. Germline V gene lookup returns CDR1 SGHTA and CDR2 FQGNSA. V gave up 0 bases and J gave up 3 bases, with 7 bases separating them. In DNA form, the CDR3 reads TGTGCCAGCAGCTTAGCGGGGGCAACAGATACGCAGTATTTT. It translates to CASSLAGATDTQYF.

The V and J genes are TRBV2 and TRBJ1-6, with D possibly being TRBD1 (5 bases). In germline, CDR1 is SNHLY, CDR2 FYNNEI. The CDR3 contains 15 residues. The V end lost 1 base, the J end lost 7 bases, and 11 bases lay between the germline ends. CDR3 amino acids: CASSEGGAGNSPLHF. CDR3 in DNA: TGTGCCAGCAGTGAAGGAGGCGCAGGGAATTCACCCCTCCACTTT. The complete variable domain, with remaining parts taken from reference TRBV2 and TRBJ1-6, reads EPEVTQTPSHQVTQMGQEVILRCVPISNHLYFYWYRQILGQKVEFLVSFYNNEISEKSEIFDDQFSVERPDGSNFTLKIRSTKLEDSAMYFCASSEGGAGNSPLHFGNGTRLTVT.